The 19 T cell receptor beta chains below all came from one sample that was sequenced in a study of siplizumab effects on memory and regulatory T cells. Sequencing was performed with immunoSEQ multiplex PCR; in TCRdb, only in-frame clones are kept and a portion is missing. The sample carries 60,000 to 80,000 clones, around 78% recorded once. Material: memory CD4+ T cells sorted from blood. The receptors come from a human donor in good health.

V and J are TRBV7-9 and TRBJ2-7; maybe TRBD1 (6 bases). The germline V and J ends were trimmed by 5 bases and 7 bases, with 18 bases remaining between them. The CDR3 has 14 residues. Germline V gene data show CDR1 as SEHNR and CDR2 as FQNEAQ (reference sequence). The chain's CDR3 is CASSLRRGESEQYF. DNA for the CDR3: TGTGCCAGCAGCCTCCGCAGGGGAGAGTCAGAGCAGTACTTC.

For the CDR3, the DNA is TGCGCCAGCAGCTTTCAGGGTCGCGGTACTGAAGCTTTCTTT. It encodes CASSFQGRGTEAFF. V usage is TRBV5-1 and J usage is TRBJ1-1; D perhaps matches TRBD1 (5 bases). This CDR3 has 14 residues. Germline assignment: CDR1 SGHRS and CDR2 YFSETQ. Trimming took 2 bases from V and 5 from J, leaving 13 bases between them.

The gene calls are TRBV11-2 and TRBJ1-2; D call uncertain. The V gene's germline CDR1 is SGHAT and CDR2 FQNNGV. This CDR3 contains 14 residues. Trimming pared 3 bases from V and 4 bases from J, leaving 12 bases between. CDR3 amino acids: CASSFSPNSYGYTF. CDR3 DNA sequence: TGTGCCAGCAGCTTCAGTCCGAATTCCTATGGCTACACCTTC. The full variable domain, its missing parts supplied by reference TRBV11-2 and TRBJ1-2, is EAGVAQSPRYKIIEKRQSVAFWCNPISGHATLYWYQQILGQGPKLLIQFQNNGVVDDSQLPKDRFSAERLKGVDSTLKIQPAKLEDSAVYLCASSFSPNSYGYTFGSGTRLTVV.

The CDR3 reads CASSLEDMLQAFF. CDR3 in DNA: TGTGCCAGCAGTCTCGAAGACATGTTACAAGCTTTCTTT. This chain connects TRBV5-5 to TRBJ1-1; D not resolved. The germline V gene has CDR1 SGHKS and CDR2 YYEKEE (reference sequence). With 5 bases removed from V and 9 bases from J, the gap between germline ends came to 17 bases. This CDR3 has 13 residues. The full variable domain, with the rest looked up from reference TRBV5-5 and TRBJ1-1, is DAGVTQSPTHLIKTRGQQVTLRCSPISGHKSVSWYQQVLGQGPQFIFQYYEKEERGRGNFPDRFSARQFPNYSSELNVNALLLGDSALYLCASSLEDMLQAFFGQGTRLTVV.

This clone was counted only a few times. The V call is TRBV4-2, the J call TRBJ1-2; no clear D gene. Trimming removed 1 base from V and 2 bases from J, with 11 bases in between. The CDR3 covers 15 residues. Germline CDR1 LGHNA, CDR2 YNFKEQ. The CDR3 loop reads CASSQVSGVNYGYTF. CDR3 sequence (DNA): TGTGCCAGCAGCCAAGTAAGTGGCGTGAACTATGGCTACACCTTC.

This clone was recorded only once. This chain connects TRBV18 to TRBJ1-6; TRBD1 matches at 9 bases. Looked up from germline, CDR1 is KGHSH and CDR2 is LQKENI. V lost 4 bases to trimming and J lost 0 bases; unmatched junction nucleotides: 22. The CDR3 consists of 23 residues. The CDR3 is CASSLQKFPGTGPSSSYNSPLHF. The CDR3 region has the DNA TGTGCCAGCTCACTACAGAAATTCCCCGGGACAGGGCCTTCCAGCTCCTATAATTCACCCCTCCACTTT.

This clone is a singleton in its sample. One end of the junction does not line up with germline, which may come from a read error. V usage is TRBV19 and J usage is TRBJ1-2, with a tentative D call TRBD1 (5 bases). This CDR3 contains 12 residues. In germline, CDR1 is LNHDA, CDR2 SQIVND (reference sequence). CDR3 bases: TGTGCCAGTAGTATACGGGACTATGGCCACACCTTC. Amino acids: CASSIRDYGHTF.

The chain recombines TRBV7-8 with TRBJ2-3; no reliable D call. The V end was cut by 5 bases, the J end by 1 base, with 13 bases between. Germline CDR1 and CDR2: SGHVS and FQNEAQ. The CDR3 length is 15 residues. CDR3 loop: CASSLNPRGTDTQYF. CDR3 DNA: TGTGCCAGCAGCCTTAACCCCCGGGGCACAGATACGCAGTATTTT.

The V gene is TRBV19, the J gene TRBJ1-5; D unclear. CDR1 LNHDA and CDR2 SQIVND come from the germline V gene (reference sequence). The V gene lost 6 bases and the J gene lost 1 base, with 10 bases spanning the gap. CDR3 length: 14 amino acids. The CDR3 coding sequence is TGTGCCAGTAGGAGGGCGCGAAGCAATCAGCCCCAGCATTTT. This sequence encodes CASRRARSNQPQHF.

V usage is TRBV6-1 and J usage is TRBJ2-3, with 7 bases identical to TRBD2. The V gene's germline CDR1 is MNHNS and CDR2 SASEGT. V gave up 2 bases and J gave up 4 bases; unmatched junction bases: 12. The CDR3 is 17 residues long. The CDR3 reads CASSEQRRGRAADTQYF. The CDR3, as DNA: TGTGCCAGCAGTGAACAGAGGAGAGGGAGGGCCGCAGATACGCAGTATTTT.

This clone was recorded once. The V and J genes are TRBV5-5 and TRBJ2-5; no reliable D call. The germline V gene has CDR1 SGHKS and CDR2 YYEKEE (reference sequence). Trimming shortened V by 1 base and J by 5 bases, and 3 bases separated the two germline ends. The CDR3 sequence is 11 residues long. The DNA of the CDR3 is TGTGCCAGCAGCTTGTATGAGACCCAGTACTTC. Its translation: CASSLYETQYF.

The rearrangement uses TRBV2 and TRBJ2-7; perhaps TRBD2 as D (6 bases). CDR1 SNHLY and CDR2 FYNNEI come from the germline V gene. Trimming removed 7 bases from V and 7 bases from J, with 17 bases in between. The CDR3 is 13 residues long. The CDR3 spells CASKVDSRGEQYF. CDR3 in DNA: TGTGCCAGCAAGGTTGACAGCCGGGGGGAGCAGTACTTC.

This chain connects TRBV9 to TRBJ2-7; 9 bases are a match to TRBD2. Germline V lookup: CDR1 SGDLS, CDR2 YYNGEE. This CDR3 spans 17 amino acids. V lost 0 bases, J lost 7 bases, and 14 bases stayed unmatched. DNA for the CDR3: TGTGCCAGCAGCGTAGGGCTAGCGGGGACTTCTGCGGGGGAGCAGTACTTC. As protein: CASSVGLAGTSAGEQYF. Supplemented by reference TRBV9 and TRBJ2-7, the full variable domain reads DSGVTQTPKHLITATGQRVTLRCSPRSGDLSVYWYQQSLDQGLQFLIQYYNGEERAKGNILERFSAQQFPDLHSELNLSSLELGDSALYFCASSVGLAGTSAGEQYFGPGTRLTVT.

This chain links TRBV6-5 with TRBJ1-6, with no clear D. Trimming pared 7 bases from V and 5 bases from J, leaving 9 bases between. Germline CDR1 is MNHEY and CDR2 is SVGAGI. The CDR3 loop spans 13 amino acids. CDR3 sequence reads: CASTTANNSPLHF. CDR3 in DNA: TGTGCCAGCACAACAGCAAATAATTCACCCCTCCACTTT.

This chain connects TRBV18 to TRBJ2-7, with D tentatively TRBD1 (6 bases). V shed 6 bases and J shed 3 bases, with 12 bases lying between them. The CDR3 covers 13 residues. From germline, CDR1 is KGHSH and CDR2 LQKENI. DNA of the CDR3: TGTGCCAGCTCGTCCGGACAGCTCTACGAGCAGTACTTC. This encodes CASSSGQLYEQYF.

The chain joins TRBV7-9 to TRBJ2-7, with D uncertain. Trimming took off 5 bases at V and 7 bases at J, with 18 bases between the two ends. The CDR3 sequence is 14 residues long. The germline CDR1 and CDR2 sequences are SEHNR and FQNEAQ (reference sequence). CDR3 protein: CASSPSGFKEEQYF. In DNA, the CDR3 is TGTGCCAGCAGCCCATCGGGTTTTAAGGAAGAGCAGTACTTC. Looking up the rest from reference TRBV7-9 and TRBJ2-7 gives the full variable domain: DTGVSQNPRHKITKRGQNVTFRCDPISEHNRLYWYRQTLGQGPEFLTYFQNEAQLEKSRLLSDRFSAERPKGSFSTLEIQRTEQGDSAMYLCASSPSGFKEEQYFGPGTRLTVT.

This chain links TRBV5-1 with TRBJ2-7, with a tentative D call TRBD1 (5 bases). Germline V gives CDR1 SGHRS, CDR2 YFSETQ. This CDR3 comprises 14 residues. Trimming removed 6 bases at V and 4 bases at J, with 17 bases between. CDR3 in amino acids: CASKEGASTYEQYF. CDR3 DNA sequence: TGCGCCAGCAAAGAAGGGGCCTCTACGTACGAGCAGTACTTC.

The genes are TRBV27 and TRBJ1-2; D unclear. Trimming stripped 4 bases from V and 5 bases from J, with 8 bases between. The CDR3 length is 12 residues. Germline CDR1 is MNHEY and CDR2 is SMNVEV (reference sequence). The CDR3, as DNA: TGTGCCAGCAGTTCCCGGCAGTATGGCTACACCTTC. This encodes CASSSRQYGYTF.

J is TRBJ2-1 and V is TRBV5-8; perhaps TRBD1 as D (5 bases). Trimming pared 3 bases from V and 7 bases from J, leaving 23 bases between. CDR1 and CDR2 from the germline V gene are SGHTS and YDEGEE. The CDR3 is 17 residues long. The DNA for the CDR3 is TGTGCCAGCAGCTCGAAAAAGCTAACAGCGAAGGGGAATGAGCAGTTCTTC. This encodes CASSSKKLTAKGNEQFF.